This TCR beta chain derives from a study of vaccination effects on CD4 cells after COVID-19. Across the study: Each well held about 2 million PBMC cultured with around 9 ug/ml peptides and 8.5 to 10 IU/ml IL-2. Whole-study findings and limits: Healthy vaccinees showed cross-reactivity with common cold coronaviruses in only 1 of 255 vaccine-induced clones.

In the case of this clone: Its antigen is not known.

The CDR3 runs to 13 residues. Trimming pared 5 bases from V and 4 bases from J, leaving 11 bases between. Looked up from germline, CDR1 is MGHDK and CDR2 is SYGVNS. Following 10 days of culture, CD4+ T cells were isolated. Two doses of BNT162b2 or mRNA-1273 vaccine were administered to participants. Vaccine recipients lacked prior SARS-CoV-2 infection and had negative nucleocapsid antibodies. Cultures received IL-2 medium that replaced half the medium on days 3 and 7. The protocol was immunoSEQ multiplex PCR, while the TCRdb copy is restricted to in-frame clones and leaves out a portion. The repertoire holds 50,000 to 60,000 clones, with around 73% as singletons.

This TCR came from a human donor who received a COVID-19 vaccine. Here the sequenced sample was CD4+ T cells from PBMCs cultured without peptide, taken after COVID-19 vaccination. This rearrangement joins TRBV25-1 to TRBJ1-1; D remains unclear. CDR3 residues: CASSQTRGTEAFF. CDR3 nucleotides: TGTGCCAGCAGTCAGACGCGGGGCACTGAAGCTTTCTTT.